This T cell receptor beta chain was captured in a study of cytomegalovirus exposure and HLA in healthy donors. Points from the study as a whole: Earlier analysis found most TCR beta V segments productive about 90% or about 30% of the time. Based on reports, TCR beta sequences accurately predicted HLA-A and HLA-B alleles for most subjects. A later analysis associated some 18,000 TCR beta sequences with HLA alleles at a 0.05 false discovery rate.

As regards this clone: The antigen is not known.

The PCR contained 60 Vbeta and 13 Jbeta primers. Here immunoSEQ multiplex PCR was the method, and the copy in TCRdb shows in-frame clones only, minus some. The sample holds approximately 120,000 clones, approximately 85% seen once. Source material: PBMCs. This sequence originates from a woman aged 25-40 years in good health and CMV-seropositive.

The CDR3 coding sequence is TGTGCCAGCAGCTCTCAAGACAGGGGCACAGATACGCAGTATTTT. Its protein is CASSSQDRGTDTQYF. This chain connects TRBV28 to TRBJ2-3, with 7 nucleotides matching TRBD1. V shed 6 bases, J shed 1 base, and the junction held 7 bases outside the gene matches. The CDR3 length is 15 residues. Germline lookup yields CDR1 MDHEN and CDR2 SYDVKM.